The 14 T cell receptor beta chains listed next were all sequenced from one sample in a study of OX40 agonist ivuxolimab in advanced cancers. Sequenced by immunoSEQ multiplex PCR; TCRdb stores in-frame clones only, minus some. The sample lists some 83,000 clones, 75% to 95% seen once, with 8.4% in the top ten. The input for sequencing was CD4+ or CD8+ T cells sorted from blood, taken in a trial of the OX40 agonist ivuxolimab. The receptors originated from an adult with an advanced solid tumor such as melanoma, head and neck, liver or kidney cancer.

The chain employs TRBV6-6 and TRBJ1-1; 7 bases match TRBD1. Trimming took 0 bases from V and 1 from J; bases not matched to a gene: 2. Germline CDR1 and CDR2: MNHNY and SVGAGI (reference sequence). This CDR3 is built from 15 residues. CDR3 protein: CASSYSRQGNTEAFF. Written as DNA, the CDR3 is TGTGCCAGCAGTTACTCTCGACAGGGGAACACTGAAGCTTTCTTT.

The chain is built from TRBV19 and TRBJ2-1; D uncertain. Per germline, CDR1 LNHDA and CDR2 SQIVND (reference sequence). V lost 3 bases to trimming and J lost 2 bases, with 8 bases between them. CDR3 length equals 14 residues. The CDR3 DNA is TGTGCCAGTAGTATGTGGGAAACCTACAATGAGCAGTTCTTC. This encodes CASSMWETYNEQFF.

The chain employs TRBV7-2 and TRBJ1-1; D uncertain. This CDR3 spans 14 amino acids. Trimming cost V 6 bases and J 5 bases, with 16 bases left between them. The germline CDR1 and CDR2 sequences are SGHTA and FQGNSA. In DNA form, the CDR3 reads TGTGCCAGCAGGCCTCGGGCCAAGCAAACTGAAGCTTTCTTT. This sequence encodes CASRPRAKQTEAFF.

Concerning this clone: Other DNA sequences in the sample encode the same CDR3. This chain uses TRBV6-1 with TRBJ2-1; no clear D. V was trimmed by 2 bases and J by 7 bases, leaving 6 bases between them. This CDR3 comprises 12 residues. Per germline, CDR1 MNHNS and CDR2 SASEGT. For the CDR3, the DNA is TGTGCCAGCAGTGAACCGGGTAATGAGCAGTTCTTC. Protein product: CASSEPGNEQFF.

This clone was seen only a few times. The gene calls are TRBV9 and TRBJ1-1; D not resolved. CDR3 size: 13 residues. Trimming shortened V by 3 bases and J by 0 bases, and 6 bases separated the two germline ends. CDR1 is SGDLS and CDR2 is YYNGEE in the germline V gene. CDR3 sequence (DNA): TGTGCCAGCAGCGAGGGAGTGAACACTGAAGCTTTCTTT. This sequence encodes CASSEGVNTEAFF.

Here the CDR3 reads CASSLLGVEQFF. CDR3 DNA sequence: TGTGCCAGCAGTCTCTTGGGGGTTGAGCAGTTCTTC. The rearrangement links TRBV25-1 to TRBJ2-1; D may be TRBD1 or TRBD2 (5 bases each). CDR3 length equals 12 residues. V dropped 5 bases and J dropped 9 bases, with 11 bases sitting between them. The germline V gene encodes CDR1 MGHDK and CDR2 SYGVNS.

The rearrangement joins TRBV4-1 to TRBJ1-5; D is unclear. The V and J ends lost 1 base and 4 bases respectively, with 8 bases between them. Germline values: CDR1 MGHRA, CDR2 YSYEKL. The CDR3 loop spans 14 amino acids. The DNA of the CDR3 is TGCGCCAGCAGCCAAGCCTCAGGAAATCAGCCCCAGCATTTT. Encoded protein: CASSQASGNQPQHF.

The rearrangement uses TRBV6-6 and TRBJ1-5; 9 bases match TRBD1. The CDR3 is 14 amino acids. Germline values: CDR1 MNHNY, CDR2 SVGAGI (reference sequence). Unmatched junction bases numbered 6, after V lost 6 bases and J lost 6 bases. In nucleotides, the CDR3 is TGTGCCAGCAGCACAGGGACAGGGAGTCAGCCCCAGCATTTT. This translates into CASSTGTGSQPQHF.

This clone turned up a few times. V is TRBV19 and J is TRBJ2-7; the D gene could be TRBD1 or TRBD2 (5 bases each). This CDR3 has 11 residues. Germline loops: CDR1 LNHDA, CDR2 SQIVND (reference sequence). Deletions cut 5 bases from V and 5 bases from J, with 7 bases between. The CDR3: CASSGGNEQYV. The CDR3 bases are TGTGCCAGTAGTGGGGGTAACGAGCAGTACGTC.

J is TRBJ2-1 and V is TRBV4-3, with D maybe TRBD2 (5 bases). The germline CDR1 and CDR2 sequences are LGHNA and YSLEER. V lost 0 bases and J lost 6, with 15 bases in between. The CDR3 is 16 amino acids. The CDR3 reads CASSQDSGEGSNEQFF. CDR3 in DNA: TGCGCCAGCAGCCAAGATTCAGGAGAGGGCTCCAATGAGCAGTTCTTC.

The chain joins TRBV7-3 to TRBJ2-1; 7 bases are shared with TRBD2. The length of the CDR3 is 15 residues. Per germline, CDR1 SGHTA and CDR2 FQGTGA. Unmatched junction bases numbered 7, after V lost 1 base and J lost 7 bases. The DNA for the CDR3 is TGTGCCAGCAGCTTAATCCGGGGGGATAGGAATGAGCAGTTCTTC. Protein product: CASSLIRGDRNEQFF.

The V and J genes are TRBV27 and TRBJ2-4; 8 nucleotides match TRBD1. The CDR3 consists of 14 residues. V was clipped by 5 bases and J by 7 bases; unmatched bases: 7. The germline gives CDR1 MNHEY, CDR2 SMNVEV (reference sequence). Here the CDR3 DNA reads TGTGCCAGCAGTCTAGGGACAGGTCTGAACATTCAGTACTTC. It codes for CASSLGTGLNIQYF.

This clone was seen only once. The chain carries TRBV4-3 and TRBJ2-3; perhaps TRBD1 as D (5 bases). V lost 0 bases and J 2 bases, leaving 12 bases between the germline ends. In germline, CDR1 is LGHNA, CDR2 YSLEER. The CDR3 extends over 16 amino acids. The CDR3 loop reads CASSQDDSLFTDTQYF. CDR3 in DNA: TGCGCCAGCAGCCAAGACGACAGTCTGTTCACAGATACGCAGTATTTT.

This chain connects TRBV5-1 to TRBJ2-1; D is undetermined. This CDR3 spans 14 amino acids. V was clipped by 4 bases and J by 6 bases, with 14 bases between them. Germline V lookup: CDR1 SGHRS, CDR2 YFSETQ. The CDR3 region is CASSPWATTNEQFF. CDR3 DNA sequence: TGCGCCAGCAGCCCTTGGGCCACAACCAATGAGCAGTTCTTC.